A single T cell receptor beta chain is shown here with its context. These data belong to a study of CD8 T cells in Susac syndrome. Germline V lookup: CDR1 DFQATT, CDR2 SNEGSKA (reference sequence). The junction had 4 bases not matched to a gene; V was cut back by 2 bases and J by 10 bases. The CDR3 has 11 residues. Controls were drawn from healthy donors and were matched for age and sex. RNA was extracted with the RNeasy kit, and a quantity of 0.5 to 1 ug was reverse transcribed using random hexamers. The method of amplification for TCR beta CDR3 was immunoSEQ multiplex PCR, covering 54 Vbeta and 13 Jbeta. In TCRdb, the immunoSEQ multiplex PCR reads were re-called with MiXCR into one record per CDR3 protein. The repertoire includes over 100,000 distinct CDR3 sequences, 85% to 95% of them detected once, and approximately 0.11% sits in the top ten.

V usage is TRBV20-1 and J usage is TRBJ1-1; TRBD1 matches at 7 bases. The sequencing sample was made of CD8+ T cells from PBMCs. The source is a human donor in good health. The CDR3 nucleotides read TGCAGTGCTAGATGGGACAGCGGAGCTTTCTTT. It yields the protein CSARWDSGAFF.